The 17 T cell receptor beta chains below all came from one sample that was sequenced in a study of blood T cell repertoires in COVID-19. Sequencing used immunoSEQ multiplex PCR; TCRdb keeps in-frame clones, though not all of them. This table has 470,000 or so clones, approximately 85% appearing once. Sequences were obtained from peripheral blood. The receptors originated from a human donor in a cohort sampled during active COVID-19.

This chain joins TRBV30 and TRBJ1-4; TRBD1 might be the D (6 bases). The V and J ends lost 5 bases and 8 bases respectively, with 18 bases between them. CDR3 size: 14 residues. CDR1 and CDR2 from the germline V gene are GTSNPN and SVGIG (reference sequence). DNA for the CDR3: TGTGCCTGGGGGGGGGCCCCCGGTGGGGAAAAACTGTTTTTT. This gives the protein CAWGGAPGGEKLFF.

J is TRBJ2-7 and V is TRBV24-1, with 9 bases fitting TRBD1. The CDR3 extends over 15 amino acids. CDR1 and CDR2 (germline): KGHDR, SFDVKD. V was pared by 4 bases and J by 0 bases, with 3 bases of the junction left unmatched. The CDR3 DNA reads TGTGCCACCAGTGACCCGGGACAGGGCTCCTACGAGCAGTACTTC. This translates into CATSDPGQGSYEQYF.

CDR3: CASSQEGTVVGYEQYF. In DNA, the CDR3 is TGTGCCAGCAGCCAAGAAGGGACAGTAGTTGGGTACGAGCAGTACTTC. This rearrangement joins TRBV3-1 (or the pseudogene TRBV3-2) to TRBJ2-7, with 7 nucleotides matching TRBD1. CDR3 length equals 16 residues. Germline CDR1 and CDR2: LGHDT and YNNKEL (reference sequence). The J segment lost 4 bases and the V segment lost 0 bases, leaving 9 bases of the junction unmatched.

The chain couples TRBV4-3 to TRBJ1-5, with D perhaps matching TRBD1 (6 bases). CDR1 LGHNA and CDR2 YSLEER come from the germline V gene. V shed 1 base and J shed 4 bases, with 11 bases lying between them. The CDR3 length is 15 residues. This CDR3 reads CASSQGGQPNQPQHF. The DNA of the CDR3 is TGCGCCAGCAGCCAAGGAGGACAGCCTAATCAGCCCCAGCATTTT.

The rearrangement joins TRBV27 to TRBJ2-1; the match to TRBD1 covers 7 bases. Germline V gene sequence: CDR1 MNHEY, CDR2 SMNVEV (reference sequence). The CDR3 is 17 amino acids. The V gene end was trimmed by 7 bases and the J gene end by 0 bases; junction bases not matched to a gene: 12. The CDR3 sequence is CASNTGDRNYSYNEQFF. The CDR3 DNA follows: TGTGCCAGCAACACAGGGGATAGGAATTACTCCTACAATGAGCAGTTCTTC.

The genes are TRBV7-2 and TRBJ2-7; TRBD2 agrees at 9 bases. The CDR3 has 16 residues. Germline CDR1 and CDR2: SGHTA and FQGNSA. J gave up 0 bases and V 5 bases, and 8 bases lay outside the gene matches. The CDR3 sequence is CASSPPGGRVSYEQYF. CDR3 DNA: TGTGCCAGCAGCCCTCCTGGCGGGAGGGTCTCCTACGAGCAGTACTTC.

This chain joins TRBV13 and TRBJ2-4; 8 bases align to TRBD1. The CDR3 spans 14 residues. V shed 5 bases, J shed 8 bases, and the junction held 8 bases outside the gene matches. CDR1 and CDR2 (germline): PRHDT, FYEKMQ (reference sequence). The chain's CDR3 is CASSPRTGSDIQYF. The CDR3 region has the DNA TGTGCCAGCAGCCCTAGGACAGGGAGTGACATTCAGTACTTC.

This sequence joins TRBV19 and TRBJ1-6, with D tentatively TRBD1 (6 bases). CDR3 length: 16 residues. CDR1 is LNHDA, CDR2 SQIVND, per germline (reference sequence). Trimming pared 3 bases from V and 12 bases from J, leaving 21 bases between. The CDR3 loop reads CASSIGERTGFLPLHF. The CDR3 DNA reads TGTGCCAGTAGTATCGGGGAGCGCACAGGGTTCCTACCCCTCCACTTT.

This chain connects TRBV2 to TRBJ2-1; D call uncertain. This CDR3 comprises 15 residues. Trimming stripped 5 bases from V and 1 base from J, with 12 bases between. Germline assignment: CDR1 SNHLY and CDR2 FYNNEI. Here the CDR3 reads CASSLETGSYNEQFF. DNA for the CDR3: TGTGCCAGCAGTTTGGAGACTGGGTCCTACAATGAGCAGTTCTTC.

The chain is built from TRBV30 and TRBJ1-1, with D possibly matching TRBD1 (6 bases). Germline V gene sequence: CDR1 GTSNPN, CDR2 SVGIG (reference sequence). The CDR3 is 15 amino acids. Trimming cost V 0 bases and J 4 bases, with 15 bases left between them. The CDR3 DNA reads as TGTGCCTGGAGTGTACAGGGTTCGAGGGTCACTGAAGCTTTCTTT. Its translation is CAWSVQGSRVTEAFF.

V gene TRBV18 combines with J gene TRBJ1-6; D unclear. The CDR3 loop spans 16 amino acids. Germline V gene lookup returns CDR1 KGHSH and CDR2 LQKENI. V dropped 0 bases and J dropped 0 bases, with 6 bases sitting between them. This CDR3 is CASSPPESSYNSPLHF. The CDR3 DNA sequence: TGTGCCAGCTCACCACCAGAGAGCTCCTATAATTCACCCCTCCACTTT. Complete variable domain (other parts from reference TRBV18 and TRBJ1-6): NAGVMQNPRHLVRRRGQEARLRCSPMKGHSHVYWYRQLPEEGLKFMVYLQKENIIDESGMPKERFSAEFPKEGPSILRIQQVVRGDSAAYFCASSPPESSYNSPLHFGNGTRLTVT.

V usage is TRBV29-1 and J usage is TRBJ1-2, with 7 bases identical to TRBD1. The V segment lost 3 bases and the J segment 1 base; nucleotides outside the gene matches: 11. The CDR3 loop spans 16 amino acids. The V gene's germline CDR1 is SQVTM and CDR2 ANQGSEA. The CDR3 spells CSVDVRDSALNYGYTF. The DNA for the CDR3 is TGCAGCGTTGACGTACGGGACAGCGCCCTTAACTATGGCTACACCTTC.

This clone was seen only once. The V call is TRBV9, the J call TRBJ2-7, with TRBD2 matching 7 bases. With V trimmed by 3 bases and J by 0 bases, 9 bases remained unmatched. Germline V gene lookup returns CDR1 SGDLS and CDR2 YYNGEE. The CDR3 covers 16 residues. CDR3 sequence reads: CASSARGRATSYEQYF. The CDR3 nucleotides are TGTGCCAGCAGCGCCCGGGGGAGGGCCACCTCCTACGAGCAGTACTTC.

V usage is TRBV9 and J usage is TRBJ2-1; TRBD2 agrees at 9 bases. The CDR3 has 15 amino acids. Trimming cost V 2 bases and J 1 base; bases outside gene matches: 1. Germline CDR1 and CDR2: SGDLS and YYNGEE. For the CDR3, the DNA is TGTGCCAGCAGCGTGCGGGAGGGTTCCTACAATGAGCAGTTCTTC. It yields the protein CASSVREGSYNEQFF.

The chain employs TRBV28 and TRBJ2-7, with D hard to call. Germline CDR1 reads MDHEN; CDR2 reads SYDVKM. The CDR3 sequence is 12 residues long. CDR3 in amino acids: CGTNTQSYEQYF. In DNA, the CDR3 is TGTGGCACCAACACCCAATCCTACGAGCAGTACTTC.

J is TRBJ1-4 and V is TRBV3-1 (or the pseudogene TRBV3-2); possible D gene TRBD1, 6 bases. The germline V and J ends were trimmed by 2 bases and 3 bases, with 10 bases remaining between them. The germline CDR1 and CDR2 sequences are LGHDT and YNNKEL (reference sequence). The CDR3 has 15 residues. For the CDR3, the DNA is TGTGCCAGCAGCCAAAGGGGGGGGTCTAATGAAAAACTGTTTTTT. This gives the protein CASSQRGGSNEKLFF.

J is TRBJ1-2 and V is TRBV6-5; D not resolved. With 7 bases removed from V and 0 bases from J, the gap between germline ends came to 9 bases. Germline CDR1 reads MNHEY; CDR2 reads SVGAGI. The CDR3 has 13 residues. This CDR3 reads CASITEANYGYTF. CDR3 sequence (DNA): TGTGCCAGCATCACTGAAGCTAACTATGGCTACACCTTC.